The 30 T cell receptor beta chains given below trace back to one sample, sequenced in a study of blood T cell repertoires in COVID-19. Clones were sequenced by immunoSEQ multiplex PCR, and TCRdb holds only the in-frame ones, with some missing. The sample comprises fewer than 500,000 clones, about 85% of which are singletons, and roughly 0.7% rests with the top ten. Sequenced input: PBMCs or T cells enriched from blood (not recorded which). The origin of the receptors is a woman under 30 who had recovered from COVID-19.

This chain joins TRBV7-9 and TRBJ2-1, with 7 bases lining up with TRBD2. Trimming cost V 2 bases and J 7 bases; bases outside gene matches: 5. This CDR3 contains 14 residues. Germline assignment: CDR1 SEHNR and CDR2 FQNEAQ (reference sequence). CDR3 in DNA: TGTGCCAGCAGCTTAAGTGGGGGGGTAAATGAGCAGTTCTTC. Translating it yields CASSLSGGVNEQFF.

CDR3: CASSGKTTGDFEQYF. Written as DNA, the CDR3 is TGCGCCAGCAGCGGGAAGACGACAGGGGATTTCGAGCAGTACTTC. V usage is TRBV4-1 and J usage is TRBJ2-7, with 8 positions matching TRBD1. The length of the CDR3 is 15 residues. CDR1 is MGHRA, CDR2 YSYEKL, per germline. Unmatched junction bases numbered 12, after V lost 5 bases and J lost 6 bases.

This chain connects TRBV19 to TRBJ1-1, with TRBD1 matching over 8 bases. From germline, CDR1 is LNHDA and CDR2 SQIVND (reference sequence). The CDR3 length is 17 residues. V lost 3 bases to trimming and J lost 0 bases; unmatched junction nucleotides: 9. The CDR3 protein is CASSIVQGALMNTEAFF. The CDR3 DNA follows: TGTGCCAGTAGTATCGTTCAGGGGGCCCTAATGAACACTGAAGCTTTCTTT.

This rearrangement joins TRBV10-2 to TRBJ2-7; tentatively, D is TRBD2 (7 bases). From germline, CDR1 is WSHSY and CDR2 SAAADI. Trimming shortened V by 6 bases and J by 5 bases, and 17 bases separated the two germline ends. The CDR3 runs to 14 residues. As DNA, the CDR3 is TGCGCCAGCAGCCCTAAGGGGGGGAGGGACGAGCAGTACTTC. Protein: CASSPKGGRDEQYF.

This clone was detected a few times. The V call is TRBV7-9, the J call TRBJ2-1; D gene unclear. The V and J ends lost 5 bases and 6 bases respectively, with 11 bases between them. This CDR3 is built from 13 residues. The germline CDR1 and CDR2 sequences are SEHNR and FQNEAQ (reference sequence). CDR3 nucleotide sequence: TGTGCCAGCAGCCGCTTACAAGTCAATGAGCAGTTCTTC. It is translated as CASSRLQVNEQFF.

This chain joins TRBV5-4 and TRBJ2-7; 7 bases are a match to TRBD2. CDR3 size: 12 residues. Germline V gives CDR1 SGHNT, CDR2 YYREEE (reference sequence). J gave up 4 bases and V 6 bases, and 4 bases lay outside the gene matches. The CDR3 DNA sequence: TGTGCCAGCACCGACGGGGGGTACGAGCAGTACTTC. Translation: CASTDGGYEQYF.

The chain employs TRBV12-2 and TRBJ2-7; the table's D call of TRBD2 was not tested on the DNA. TRBV12-2 is recorded as a pseudogene. This CDR3 spans 14 amino acids. This CDR3 is CASSQGGTIYEQYF. In DNA form, the CDR3 reads TGTGCAAGCTCTCAAGGGGGGACTATTTACGAGCAGTACTTC.

This clone is a singleton in its sample. The gene calls are TRBV28 and TRBJ1-4; maybe TRBD1 (5 bases). Germline V gene lookup returns CDR1 MDHEN and CDR2 SYDVKM. This CDR3 contains 16 residues. Trimming took off 4 bases at V and 0 bases at J, with 12 bases between the two ends. In DNA, the CDR3 is TGTGCCAGCAGTTCCCCTTTACAGGCAACTAATGAAAAACTGTTTTTT. Its translation is CASSSPLQATNEKLFF.

The rearrangement links TRBV27 to TRBJ2-3, with TRBD2 matching 11 bases. The CDR3 runs to 15 residues. Germline CDR1 MNHEY, CDR2 SMNVEV (reference sequence). The V and J ends lost 3 bases and 3 bases, in that order; junction bases with no gene match: 2. CDR3 loop: CASSLWTSGTDTQYF. For the CDR3, the DNA is TGTGCCAGCAGTTTGTGGACTAGCGGGACAGATACGCAGTATTTT.

In its sample, this clone was seen once. The V and J genes are TRBV9 and TRBJ2-7, with a tentative D call TRBD1 (5 bases). Trimming left V 0 bases short and J 5 bases short, with 9 bases between. The CDR3 covers 13 residues. CDR1 SGDLS and CDR2 YYNGEE come from the germline V gene. The CDR3 nucleotides read TGTGCCAGCAGCGTAGATACAGGCAACGAGCAGTACTTC. Its translation is CASSVDTGNEQYF.

The CDR3 bases are TGTGCCAGCAGCCGGGGGGCAGAGGAAGCCGGGGAGCTGTTTTTT. Translation: CASSRGAEEAGELFF. The rearrangement joins TRBV21-1 to TRBJ2-2; no DNA check was done on the table's D call, TRBD2. TRBV21-1 is a pseudogene segment. This CDR3 is built from 15 residues.

The rearrangement joins TRBV9 to TRBJ2-2; TRBD2 is a possible D gene (6 bases). Trimming shortened V by 0 bases and J by 2 bases, and 8 bases separated the two germline ends. CDR1 SGDLS and CDR2 YYNGEE come from the germline V gene. This CDR3 contains 15 residues. CDR3 DNA: TGTGCCAGCAGCGTAGGTAGCGGAAACACCGGGGAGCTGTTTTTT. Protein sequence: CASSVGSGNTGELFF.

The chain joins TRBV15 to TRBJ1-1; 8 positions agree with TRBD1. Germline CDR1 is LNHNV and CDR2 is YYDKDF (reference sequence). Trimming at V came to 0 bases and at J to 0 bases, leaving 0 bases not matched to a gene. This CDR3 contains 15 residues. The CDR3 loop reads CATSRETGVNTEAFF. For the CDR3, the DNA is TGTGCCACCAGCAGAGAGACAGGGGTGAACACTGAAGCTTTCTTT.

This sequence joins TRBV7-9 and TRBJ2-2, with D perhaps TRBD1 (6 bases). Germline CDR1 reads SEHNR; CDR2 reads FQNEAQ (reference sequence). The germline V and J ends were trimmed by 5 bases and 5 bases, with 15 bases remaining between them. The CDR3 contains 15 residues. As DNA, the CDR3 is TGTGCCAGCAGCCTCAGGACAGTTCTAACCGGGGAGCTGTTTTTT. Its protein is CASSLRTVLTGELFF.

The chain couples TRBV7-9 to TRBJ2-5, with a tentative D call TRBD2 (6 bases). The CDR3 contains 11 residues. V was cut by 11 bases and J by 1 base, with 8 bases left in between. The germline V gene encodes CDR1 SEHNR and CDR2 FQNEAQ (reference sequence). CDR3 region: CAGDSQETQYF. CDR3 DNA sequence: TGTGCCGGGGACTCCCAAGAGACCCAGTACTTC.

The chain joins TRBV13 to TRBJ2-1; D uncertain. This CDR3 region has 13 residues. Germline loops: CDR1 PRHDT, CDR2 FYEKMQ (reference sequence). With 10 bases removed from V and 9 bases from J, the gap between germline ends came to 19 bases. CDR3 sequence reads: CATTLGSSREQFF. The CDR3 region has the DNA TGTGCCACAACCTTGGGTAGCTCGCGTGAGCAGTTCTTC.

The chain recombines TRBV13 with TRBJ2-7; D is undetermined. The CDR3 contains 13 residues. Trimming left V 4 bases short and J 4 bases short, with 11 bases between. Germline V gene sequence: CDR1 PRHDT, CDR2 FYEKMQ (reference sequence). CDR3 residues: CASSSTMNYEQYF. CDR3 nucleotide sequence: TGTGCCAGCAGCTCGACAATGAATTACGAGCAGTACTTC.

This rearrangement joins TRBV3-1 (or the pseudogene TRBV3-2) to TRBJ2-3, with TRBD2 as a possible D gene (5 bases). V shed 4 bases and J shed 4 bases, with 15 bases lying between them. The CDR3 length is 15 residues. CDR1 and CDR2 from the germline V gene are LGHDT and YNNKEL (reference sequence). CDR3 sequence reads: CASSREAAHADTQYF. In DNA, the CDR3 is TGTGCCAGCAGCCGAGAAGCGGCCCACGCAGATACGCAGTATTTT.

The rearrangement uses TRBV13 and TRBJ1-2; the D is unclear. Per the germline V gene, CDR1 is PRHDT and CDR2 is FYEKMQ (reference sequence). The CDR3 length is 15 residues. V lost 3 bases, J lost 0 bases, and 11 bases lay in between. Here the CDR3 DNA reads TGTGCCAGCAGCTTGGGTAGCCGAGCTAACTATGGCTACACCTTC. This sequence encodes CASSLGSRANYGYTF.

This clone was seen at least ten times. The rearrangement uses TRBV21-1 and TRBJ1-2; TRBD1 reflects the table's D call only, with no check against the DNA. TRBV21-1 is a recognized pseudogene. The CDR3 sequence is 17 residues long. The CDR3 coding sequence is TGTGCCAGCAGCATCTGCCCGCCGGACACCGTGAACTATGGCTACACCTTC. Its protein is CASSICPPDTVNYGYTF.

This clone was detected only a few times. V is TRBV7-2 and J is TRBJ1-2, with 7 positions matching TRBD1. V dropped 7 bases and J dropped 7; count of bases not matched to a gene: 15. Looked up from germline, CDR1 is SGHTA and CDR2 is FQGNSA. The CDR3 is 15 residues long. The CDR3 here is CASIPELTGSSGYTF. CDR3 bases: TGTGCCAGCATCCCAGAGTTGACAGGGTCGAGTGGCTACACCTTC.

CDR3 DNA sequence: TGTGCCAGCAGCCTGACTAGCGGGGTATACAATGAGCAGTTCTTC. Amino acids: CASSLTSGVYNEQFF. This rearrangement joins TRBV27 to TRBJ2-1; 11 bases match TRBD2. Trimming took 6 bases from V and 4 from J; bases not matched to a gene: 5. The CDR3 is made up of 15 amino acids. The V gene's germline CDR1 is MNHEY and CDR2 SMNVEV (reference sequence).

This chain links TRBV3-1 (or the pseudogene TRBV3-2) with TRBJ1-3; TRBD1 might be the D (5 bases). CDR3 length equals 13 residues. Germline V gene sequence: CDR1 LGHDT, CDR2 YNNKEL (reference sequence). Deletions cut 3 bases from V and 4 bases from J, with 7 bases between. DNA of the CDR3: TGTGCCAGCAGCCAGGGGCCCGGAAACACCATATATTTT. Its translation is CASSQGPGNTIYF.

The rearrangement joins TRBV10-3 to TRBJ2-5; 10 bases align to TRBD2. This CDR3 is built from 16 residues. Trimming took 0 bases from V and 5 from J; bases not matched to a gene: 6. Germline V gene sequence: CDR1 ENHRY, CDR2 SYGVKD. The CDR3 region has the DNA TGTGCCATCAGTGAGTCGACGGCTAGCGGGGGTGAGACCCAGTACTTC. Protein: CAISESTASGGETQYF.

This clone is a singleton in its sample. The rearrangement links TRBV5-6 to TRBJ1-6, with 8 bases fitting TRBD1. Looked up from germline, CDR1 is SGHDT and CDR2 is YYEEEE. V was pared by 5 bases and J by 9 bases, with 7 bases of the junction left unmatched. This CDR3 contains 14 residues. The CDR3 sequence is CASSLQGVSSPLHF. The DNA for the CDR3 is TGTGCCAGCAGTCTACAGGGGGTCTCTTCACCCCTCCACTTT.

This clone was seen a few times. The chain carries TRBV2 and TRBJ1-1, with unresolved D. CDR1 is SNHLY and CDR2 is FYNNEI in the germline V gene. This CDR3 is built from 14 residues. V shed 6 bases and J shed 1 base, with 12 bases lying between them. The CDR3 DNA reads TGTGCCAGCAGCAAGACACCTTCGAACACTGAAGCTTTCTTT. It encodes CASSKTPSNTEAFF.

The chain links TRBV4-1 to TRBJ2-7; the D is unclear. Germline-derived CDR1 and CDR2 are MGHRA and YSYEKL. The CDR3 loop spans 12 amino acids. Trimming removed 0 bases from V and 5 bases from J, with 5 bases in between. CDR3 sequence reads: CASSQETNEQYF. The CDR3 nucleotides are TGCGCCAGCAGCCAAGAAACTAACGAGCAGTACTTC.

The chain has TRBV11-3 and TRBJ2-7, with 8 bases fitting TRBD2. V shed 5 bases, J shed 6 bases, and the junction held 9 bases outside the gene matches. Looked up from germline, CDR1 is SGHNT and CDR2 is YENEEA. CDR3 length: 14 residues. CDR3 DNA sequence: TGTGCCAGCAGCGCCGGGACCGCGGGAGGCGAGCAGTACTTC. Translated: CASSAGTAGGEQYF. Drawing the rest from reference TRBV11-3 and TRBJ2-7, the complete variable domain is EAGVVQSPRYKIIEKKQPVAFWCNPISGHNTLYWYLQNLGQGPELLIRYENEEAVDDSQLPKDRFSAERLKGVDSTLKIQPAELGDSAVYLCASSAGTAGGEQYFGPGTRLTVT.

The rearrangement joins TRBV12-3 or TRBV12-4 to TRBJ2-5; D unresolved. The CDR3 is 12 amino acids. V lost 5 bases to trimming and J lost 4 bases, with 8 bases between them. Written as DNA, the CDR3 is TGTGCCAGCAGTGCCAGAGGAGAGACCCAGTACTTC. Amino acid sequence: CASSARGETQYF.

The CDR3 sequence: CASSFGGAFADTQYF. The CDR3 DNA reads TGTGCCAGCAGCTTCGGGGGGGCGTTCGCAGATACGCAGTATTTT. The chain joins TRBV3-1 (or the pseudogene TRBV3-2) to TRBJ2-3, with 8 bases matching TRBD2. The CDR3 runs to 15 residues. Germline CDR1 LGHDT, CDR2 YNNKEL (reference sequence). Losses at the gene ends were 5 bases for V and 4 bases for J; bases not matched to a gene: 8.